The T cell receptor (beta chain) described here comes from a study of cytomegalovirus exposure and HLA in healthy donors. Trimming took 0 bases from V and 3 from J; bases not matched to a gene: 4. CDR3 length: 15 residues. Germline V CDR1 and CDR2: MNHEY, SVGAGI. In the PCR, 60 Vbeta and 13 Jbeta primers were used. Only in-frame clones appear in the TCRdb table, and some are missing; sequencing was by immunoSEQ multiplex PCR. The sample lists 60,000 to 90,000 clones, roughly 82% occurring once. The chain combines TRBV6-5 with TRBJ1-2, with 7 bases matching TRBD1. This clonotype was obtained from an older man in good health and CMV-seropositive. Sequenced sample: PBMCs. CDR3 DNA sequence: TGTGCCAGCAGTTACTCCAACAGGGGCGACTATGGCTACACCTTC. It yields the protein CASSYSNRGDYGYTF.